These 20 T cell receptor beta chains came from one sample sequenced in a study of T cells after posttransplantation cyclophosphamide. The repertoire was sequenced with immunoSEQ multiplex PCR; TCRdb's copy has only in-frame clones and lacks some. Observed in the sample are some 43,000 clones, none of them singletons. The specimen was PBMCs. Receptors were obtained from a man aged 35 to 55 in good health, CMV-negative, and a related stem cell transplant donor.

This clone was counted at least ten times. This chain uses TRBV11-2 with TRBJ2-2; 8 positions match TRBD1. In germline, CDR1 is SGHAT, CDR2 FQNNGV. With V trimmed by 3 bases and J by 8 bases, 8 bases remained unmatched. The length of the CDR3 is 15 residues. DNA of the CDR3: TGTGCCAGCAGCTTGGGCAGGGGGCGTAGAGGGGAGCTGTTTTTT. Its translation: CASSLGRGRRGELFF.

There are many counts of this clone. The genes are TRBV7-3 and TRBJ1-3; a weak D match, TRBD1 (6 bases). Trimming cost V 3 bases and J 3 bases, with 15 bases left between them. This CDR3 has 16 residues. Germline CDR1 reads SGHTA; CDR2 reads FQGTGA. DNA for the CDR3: TGTGCCAGCAGCTTGGACGGGACAATAAGTGGAAACACCATATATTTT. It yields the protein CASSLDGTISGNTIYF.

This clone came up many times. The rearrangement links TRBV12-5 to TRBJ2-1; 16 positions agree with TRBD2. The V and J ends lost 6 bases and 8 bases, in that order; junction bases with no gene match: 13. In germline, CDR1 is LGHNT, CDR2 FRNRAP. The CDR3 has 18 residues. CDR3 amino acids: CASGRTGTSGRAGDEQFF. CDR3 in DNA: TGTGCTAGTGGGAGGACCGGGACTAGCGGGAGGGCCGGGGATGAGCAGTTCTTC.

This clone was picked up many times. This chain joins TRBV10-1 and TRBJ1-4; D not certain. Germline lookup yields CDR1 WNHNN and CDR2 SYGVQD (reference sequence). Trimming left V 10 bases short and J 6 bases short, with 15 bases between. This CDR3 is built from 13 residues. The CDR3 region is CANPLDFDEKLFF. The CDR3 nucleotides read TGCGCCAACCCTTTGGACTTTGATGAAAAACTGTTTTTT.

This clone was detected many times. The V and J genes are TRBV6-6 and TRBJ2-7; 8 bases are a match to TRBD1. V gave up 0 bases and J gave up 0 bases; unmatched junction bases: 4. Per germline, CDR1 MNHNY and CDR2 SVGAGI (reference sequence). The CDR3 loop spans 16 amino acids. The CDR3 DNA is TGTGCCAGCAGTTACTCGGCAGGGGGCCTCTCCTACGAGCAGTACTTC. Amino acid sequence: CASSYSAGGLSYEQYF.

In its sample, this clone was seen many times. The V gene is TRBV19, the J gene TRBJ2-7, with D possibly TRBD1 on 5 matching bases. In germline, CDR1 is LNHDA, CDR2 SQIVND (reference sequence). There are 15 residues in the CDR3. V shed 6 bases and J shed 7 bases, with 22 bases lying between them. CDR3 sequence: CASSSNPRAGWEQYF. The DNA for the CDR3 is TGTGCCAGTAGCAGTAACCCAAGGGCAGGGTGGGAGCAGTACTTC.

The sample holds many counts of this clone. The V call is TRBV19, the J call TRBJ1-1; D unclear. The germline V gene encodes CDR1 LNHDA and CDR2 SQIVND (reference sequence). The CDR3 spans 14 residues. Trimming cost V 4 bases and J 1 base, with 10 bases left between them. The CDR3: CASSTTYSNTEAFF. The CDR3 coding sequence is TGTGCCAGTAGTACCACCTATTCGAACACTGAAGCTTTCTTT.

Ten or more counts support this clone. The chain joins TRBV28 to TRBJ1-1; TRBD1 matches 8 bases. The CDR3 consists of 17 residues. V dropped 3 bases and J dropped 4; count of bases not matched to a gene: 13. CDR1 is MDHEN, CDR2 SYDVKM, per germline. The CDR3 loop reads CASSFYRGAEKSTEAFF. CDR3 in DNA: TGTGCCAGCAGTTTCTACAGGGGGGCGGAAAAGAGCACTGAAGCTTTCTTT.

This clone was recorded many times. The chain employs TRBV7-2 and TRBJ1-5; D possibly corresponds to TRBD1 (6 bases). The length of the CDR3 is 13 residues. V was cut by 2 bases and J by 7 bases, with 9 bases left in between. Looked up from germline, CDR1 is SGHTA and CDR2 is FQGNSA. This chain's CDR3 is CASSLWDNQPQHF. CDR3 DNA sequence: TGTGCCAGCAGCTTATGGGACAACCAGCCCCAGCATTTT.

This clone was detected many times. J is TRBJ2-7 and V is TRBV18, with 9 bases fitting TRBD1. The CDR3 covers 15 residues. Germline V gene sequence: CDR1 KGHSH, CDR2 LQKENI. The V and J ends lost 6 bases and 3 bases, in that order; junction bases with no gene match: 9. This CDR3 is CASSLAGQGNYEQYF. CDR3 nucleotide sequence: TGTGCCAGCTCCCTCGCCGGACAGGGGAACTACGAGCAGTACTTC.

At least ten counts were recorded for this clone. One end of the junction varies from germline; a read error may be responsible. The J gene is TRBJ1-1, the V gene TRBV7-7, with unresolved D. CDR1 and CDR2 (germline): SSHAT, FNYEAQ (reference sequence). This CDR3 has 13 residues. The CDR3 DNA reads TGTGCTAGCAGCCCGCGGGAGAACACTGAAGCTTTCTTT. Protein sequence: CASSPRENTEAFF.

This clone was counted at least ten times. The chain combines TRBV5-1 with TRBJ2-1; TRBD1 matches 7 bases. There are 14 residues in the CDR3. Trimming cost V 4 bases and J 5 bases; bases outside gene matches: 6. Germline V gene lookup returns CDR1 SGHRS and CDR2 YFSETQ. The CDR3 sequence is CASSGGQKNNEQFF. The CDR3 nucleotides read TGCGCCAGCAGCGGGGGACAGAAAAACAATGAGCAGTTCTTC.

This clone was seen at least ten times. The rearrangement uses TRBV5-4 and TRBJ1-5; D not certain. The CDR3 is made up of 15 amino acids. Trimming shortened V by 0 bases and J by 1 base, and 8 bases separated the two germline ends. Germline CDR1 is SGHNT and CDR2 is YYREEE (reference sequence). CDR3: CASSLDGESNQPQHF. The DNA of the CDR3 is TGTGCCAGCAGCTTGGACGGAGAGAGCAATCAGCCCCAGCATTTT.

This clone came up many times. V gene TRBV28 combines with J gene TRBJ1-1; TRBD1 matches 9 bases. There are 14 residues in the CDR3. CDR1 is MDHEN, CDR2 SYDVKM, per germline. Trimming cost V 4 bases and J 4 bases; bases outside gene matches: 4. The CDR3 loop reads CASSWATGGTEAFF. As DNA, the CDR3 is TGTGCCAGCAGTTGGGCGACAGGGGGCACTGAAGCTTTCTTT.

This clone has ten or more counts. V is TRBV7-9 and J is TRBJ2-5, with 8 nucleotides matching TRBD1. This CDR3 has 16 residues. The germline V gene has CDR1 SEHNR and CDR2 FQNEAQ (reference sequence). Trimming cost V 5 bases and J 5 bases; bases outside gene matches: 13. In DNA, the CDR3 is TGTGCCAGCAGCCAAACTCGATGGACAGGGATGGAGACCCAGTACTTC. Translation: CASSQTRWTGMETQYF.

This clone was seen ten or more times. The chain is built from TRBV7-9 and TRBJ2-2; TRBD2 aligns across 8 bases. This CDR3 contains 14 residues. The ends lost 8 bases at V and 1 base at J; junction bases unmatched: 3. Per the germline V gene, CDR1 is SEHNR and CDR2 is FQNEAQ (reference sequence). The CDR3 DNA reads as TGTGCCAGCGGCACTAGCGGGAACACCGGGGAGCTGTTTTTT. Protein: CASGTSGNTGELFF.

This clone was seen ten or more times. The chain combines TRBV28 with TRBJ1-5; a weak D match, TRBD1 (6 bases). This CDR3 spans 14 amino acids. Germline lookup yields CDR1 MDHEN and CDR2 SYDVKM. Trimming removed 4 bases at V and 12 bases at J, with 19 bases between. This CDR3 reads CASSSVISDRFQHF. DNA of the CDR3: TGTGCCAGCAGTTCCGTTATATCGGACAGATTCCAGCATTTT. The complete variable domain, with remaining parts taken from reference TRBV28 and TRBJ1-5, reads DVKVTQSSRYLVKRTGEKVFLECVQDMDHENMFWYRQDPGLGLRLIYFSYDVKMKEKGDIPEGYSVSREKKERFSLILESASTNQTSMYLCASSSVISDRFQHFGDGTRLSIL.

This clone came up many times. The CDR3 DNA follows: TGTGCCAGCAGCAAGCAGGGGTTGGATGAAAAACTGTTTTTT. The encoded protein is CASSKQGLDEKLFF. This sequence joins TRBV9 and TRBJ1-4; D possibly corresponds to TRBD1 (6 bases). The V end was cut by 4 bases, the J end by 6 bases, with 13 bases between. The CDR3 consists of 14 residues. Per the germline V gene, CDR1 is SGDLS and CDR2 is YYNGEE.

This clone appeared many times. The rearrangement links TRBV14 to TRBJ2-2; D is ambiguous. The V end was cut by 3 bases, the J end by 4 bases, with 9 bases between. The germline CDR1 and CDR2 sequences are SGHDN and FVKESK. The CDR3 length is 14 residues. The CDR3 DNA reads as TGTGCCAGCAGCCATTCGATCGGCACCGGGGAGCTGTTTTTT. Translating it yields CASSHSIGTGELFF. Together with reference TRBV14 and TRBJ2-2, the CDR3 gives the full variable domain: EAGVTQFPSHSVIEKGQTVTLRCDPISGHDNLYWYRRVMGKEIKFLLHFVKESKQDESGMPNNRFLAERTGGTYSTLKVQPAELEDSGVYFCASSHSIGTGELFFGEGSRLTVL.

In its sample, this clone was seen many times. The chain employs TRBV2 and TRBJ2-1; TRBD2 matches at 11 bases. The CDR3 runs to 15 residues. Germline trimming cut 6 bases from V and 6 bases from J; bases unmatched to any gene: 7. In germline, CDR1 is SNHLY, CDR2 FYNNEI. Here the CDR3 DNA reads TGTGCCAGCAGAGTAGCGGGAGGGTTGGGCAATGAGCAGTTCTTC. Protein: CASRVAGGLGNEQFF.